Shown below are 19 T cell receptor beta chains from a single sample sequenced in a study of T-cell memory formation after mild COVID-19. TCRdb fed the 5' RACE reads into MiXCR, producing one record per CDR3 protein. This sample carries about 400,000 distinct CDR3 sequences, 18% of them seen once, and the ten largest clones take about 22%. The source material was PBMCs or a T cell subset sorted from them (not recorded which). Receptor source: a man aged 18 to 29 who had mild COVID-19 (a few samples of this study predate the infection). Cell type and time point are not known.

The chain is built from TRBV7-9 and TRBJ2-3; the match to TRBD2 covers 10 bases. CDR1 and CDR2 from the germline V gene are SEHNR and FQNEAQ (reference sequence). The V and J ends lost 5 bases and 4 bases, in that order; junction bases with no gene match: 9. This CDR3 region has 16 residues. CDR3 bases: TGTGCCAGCAGCCCGCGACTAGCGGGTTTGGCAGATACGCAGTATTTT. Translation: CASSPRLAGLADTQYF.

This clonotype was counted a few times. This chain joins TRBV4-1 and TRBJ2-1; D is perhaps TRBD2 (6 bases). This CDR3 spans 14 amino acids. Trimming took off 1 base at V and 6 bases at J, with 10 bases between the two ends. Germline CDR1 MGHRA, CDR2 YSYEKL. Here the CDR3 reads CASSQVLATNEQFF. As DNA, the CDR3 is TGCGCCAGCAGCCAAGTCCTAGCGACCAATGAGCAGTTCTTC.

The table lists this clonotype with a few counts. The chain links TRBV7-9 to TRBJ1-4; D possibly corresponds to TRBD1 (6 bases). The CDR3 runs 15 residues. The V end lost 2 bases, the J end lost 6 bases, and 13 bases lay between the germline ends. Germline V gene lookup returns CDR1 SEHNR and CDR2 FQNEAQ (reference sequence). CDR3 coding DNA: TGTGCCAGCAGCTTAAGTACAGGGCGTCATGAAAAACTGTTTTTT. It yields the protein CASSLSTGRHEKLFF.

This clonotype was picked up a small number of times. The gene calls are TRBV6-2 or TRBV6-3 and TRBJ2-7, with D tentatively TRBD1 (7 bases). V gave up 2 bases and J gave up 11 bases, with 25 bases separating them. Germline lookup yields CDR1 MNHEY and CDR2 SVGEGT. The CDR3 loop spans 16 amino acids. The CDR3 region is CASSYSSEGQPPGEYF. The CDR3 DNA reads TGTGCCAGCAGTTACAGTTCGGAGGGACAGCCCCCCGGGGAGTACTTC.

This clonotype was seen many times. The chain recombines TRBV7-9 with TRBJ1-1, with TRBD1 identical over 7 bases. Germline V gene data show CDR1 as SEHNR and CDR2 as FQNEAQ (reference sequence). V shed 5 bases and J 7 bases; nucleotides not matched to a gene: 4. The CDR3 has 12 amino acids. The CDR3 DNA sequence: TGTGCCAGCAGCCCCCGGGACAGTGAAGCTTTCTTT. Its translation: CASSPRDSEAFF.

This sequence joins TRBV4-3 and TRBJ1-6, with a possible D match to TRBD1 (6 bases). The CDR3 consists of 18 residues. V shed 0 bases and J shed 2 bases, with 14 bases lying between them. The germline V gene encodes CDR1 LGHNA and CDR2 YSLEER. The CDR3 sequence is CASSQDVRGLTYNSPLHF. DNA of the CDR3: TGCGCCAGCAGCCAAGATGTGCGGGGGCTGACCTATAATTCACCCCTCCACTTT.

Many counts were recorded for this clonotype. This chain uses TRBV25-1 with TRBJ1-2, with unresolved D. CDR3 length equals 12 residues. V was pared by 6 bases and J by 2 bases, with 7 bases between. In germline, CDR1 is MGHDK, CDR2 SYGVNS. The CDR3: CASRQTNYGYTF. As DNA, the CDR3 is TGTGCCAGCAGACAGACCAACTATGGCTACACCTTC.

V is TRBV20-1 and J is TRBJ2-4; the match to TRBD1 covers 9 bases. CDR3 size: 15 residues. Losses at the gene ends were 3 bases for V and 1 base for J; bases not matched to a gene: 4. Germline CDR1 reads DFQATT; CDR2 reads SNEGSKA (reference sequence). For the CDR3, the DNA is TGCAGTGCTAGTCCCGGGACAGGGGCCAAAAACATTCAGTACTTC. This encodes CSASPGTGAKNIQYF.

V gene TRBV18 combines with J gene TRBJ2-7; D is ambiguous. Trimming took 3 bases from V and 3 from J, leaving 9 bases between them. Germline assignment: CDR1 KGHSH and CDR2 LQKENI. The CDR3 covers 13 residues. CDR3 bases: TGTGCCAGCTCACCGCAGGACGGCTACGAGCAGTACGTC. Protein product: CASSPQDGYEQYV.

This clonotype has a single count. This chain joins TRBV10-1 and TRBJ2-2, with 9 bases fitting TRBD1. This CDR3 comprises 14 residues. The J segment lost 3 bases and the V segment lost 5 bases, leaving 1 base of the junction unmatched. The V gene's germline CDR1 is WNHNN and CDR2 SYGVQD (reference sequence). The CDR3 here is CASSWDRDTGELFF. The CDR3 DNA follows: TGCGCCAGCAGTTGGGACAGGGACACCGGGGAGCTGTTTTTT.

This clonotype was seen ten or more times. The chain employs TRBV7-9 and TRBJ2-6; no reliable D call. This CDR3 spans 14 amino acids. Germline V CDR1 and CDR2: SEHNR, FQNEAQ (reference sequence). The V gene lost 5 bases and the J gene lost 0 bases, with 5 bases spanning the gap. The CDR3 protein is CASSQSSGANVLTF. CDR3 DNA sequence: TGTGCCAGCAGCCAGAGCTCTGGGGCCAACGTCCTGACTTTC.

This clonotype was seen only a few times. The chain has TRBV28 and TRBJ2-1; 10 bases fit TRBD2. CDR1 and CDR2 from the germline V gene are MDHEN and SYDVKM. CDR3 size: 15 residues. Trimming took 5 bases from V and 9 from J; bases not matched to a gene: 10. CDR3 coding DNA: TGTGCCAGCAGTCCCAGCGGGGGGGCGATGAGTGAGCAGTTCTTC. It translates to CASSPSGGAMSEQFF.

This clonotype was seen more than once but under ten times. The chain carries TRBV18 and TRBJ2-3; the D gene is possibly TRBD2 (7 bases). The germline CDR1 and CDR2 sequences are KGHSH and LQKENI. CDR3 size: 16 residues. V lost 2 bases and J 2 bases, leaving 14 bases between the germline ends. Here the CDR3 DNA reads TGTGCCAGCTCACCAATGGGGGGGCCTTACACAGATACGCAGTATTTT. It specifies CASSPMGGPYTDTQYF.

The genes are TRBV12-5 and TRBJ1-1; the match to TRBD1 covers 8 bases. The CDR3 sequence is 15 residues long. V shed 0 bases, J shed 2 bases, and the junction held 2 bases outside the gene matches. The germline gives CDR1 LGHNT, CDR2 FRNRAP. This chain's CDR3 is CASGLVTGGNTEAFF. In DNA, the CDR3 is TGTGCTAGTGGTTTGGTAACAGGGGGAAACACTGAAGCTTTCTTT. Supplemented by reference TRBV12-5 and TRBJ1-1, the full variable domain reads DARVTQTPRHKVTEMGQEVTMRCQPILGHNTVFWYRQTMMQGLELLAYFRNRAPLDDSGMPKDRFSAEMPDATLATLKIQPSEPRDSAVYFCASGLVTGGNTEAFFGQGTRLTVV.

This clonotype was detected a few times. V and J are TRBV5-1 and TRBJ2-3, with D perhaps TRBD1 (5 bases). CDR1 SGHRS and CDR2 YFSETQ come from the germline V gene. The CDR3 covers 16 residues. Trimming cost V 1 base and J 6 bases, with 18 bases left between them. CDR3 residues: CASSLTTREGTDTQYF. As DNA, the CDR3 is TGCGCCAGCAGCTTGACCACCAGGGAAGGTACGGATACGCAGTATTTT.

This clonotype has only a few counts. The gene calls are TRBV27 and TRBJ1-1, with D possibly being TRBD1 (5 bases). CDR1 is MNHEY and CDR2 is SMNVEV in the germline V gene (reference sequence). The CDR3 extends over 16 amino acids. V dropped 2 bases and J dropped 4 bases, with 17 bases sitting between them. CDR3 protein: CASSLPPGGIRTEAFF. CDR3 DNA: TGTGCCAGCAGTTTACCCCCTGGGGGTATCCGCACTGAAGCTTTCTTT.

Here the CDR3 DNA reads TGTGCCAGCAGTTCGTGGGGGGCGGATGGCTACACCTTC. Encoded protein: CASSSWGADGYTF. The chain is built from TRBV6-5 and TRBJ1-2, with D possibly TRBD1 on 6 matching bases. Looked up from germline, CDR1 is MNHEY and CDR2 is SVGAGI. The V and J ends lost 4 bases and 6 bases respectively, with 12 bases between them. CDR3 length: 13 amino acids.

Ten or more counts support this clonotype. The chain couples TRBV28 to TRBJ2-3, with D perhaps matching TRBD1 (5 bases). From germline, CDR1 is MDHEN and CDR2 SYDVKM. This CDR3 comprises 16 residues. The ends were cut back, 5 bases at V and 2 bases at J, with 17 bases in the middle. CDR3: CASSPVRATDTDTQYF. The CDR3 DNA reads as TGTGCCAGCAGTCCCGTACGGGCGACAGACACAGATACGCAGTATTTT.

V gene TRBV11-2 combines with J gene TRBJ1-6; D ambiguous. Looked up from germline, CDR1 is SGHAT and CDR2 is FQNNGV. The CDR3 has 13 residues. The V gene lost 5 bases and the J gene lost 2 bases, with 4 bases spanning the gap. CDR3 sequence: CASSLAYNSPLHF. CDR3 bases: TGTGCCAGCAGCCTCGCCTATAATTCACCCCTCCACTTT.